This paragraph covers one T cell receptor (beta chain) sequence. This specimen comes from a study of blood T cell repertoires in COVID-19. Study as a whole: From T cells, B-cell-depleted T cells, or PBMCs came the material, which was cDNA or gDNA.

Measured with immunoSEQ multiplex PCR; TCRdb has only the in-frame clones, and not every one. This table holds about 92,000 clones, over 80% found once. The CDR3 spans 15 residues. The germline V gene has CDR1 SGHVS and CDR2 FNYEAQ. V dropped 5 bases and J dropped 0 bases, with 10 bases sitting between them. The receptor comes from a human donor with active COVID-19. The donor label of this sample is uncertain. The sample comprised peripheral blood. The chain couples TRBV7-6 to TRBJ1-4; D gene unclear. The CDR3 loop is CASSPTDSTNEKLFF. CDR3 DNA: TGTGCCAGCAGCCCTACAGATTCAACTAATGAAAAACTGTTTTTT.